Listed below are T cell receptor beta chains from one sample, sequenced in a study of identical twins. TCRdb re-analysed the 5' RACE reads in MiXCR, keeping a single row per CDR3 protein. The table shows about 340,000 distinct CDR3 sequences, with approximately 10% occurring only once. Sample: naive T cells sorted from blood. These TCRs come from a woman aged 45 to 65 in good health. CDR3s include the opening cysteine and the closing phenylalanine or tryptophan. Fields, in order: CDR3 protein, V gene, clone size. The size entry is marked missing in some rows and otherwise reads once, few, many or a size class.

CDR3aa: CASSYAGTNYGYTF
v_gene: TRBV6-5
abundance: -

CDR3aa: CASSHINTGELFF
v_gene: TRBV4-1
abundance: many

CDR3aa: CASRQGSGNTIYF
v_gene: TRBV2
abundance: -

CDR3aa: CASSEEAGAENEQFF
v_gene: TRBV2
abundance: few

CDR3aa: CASRSRGTGELFF
v_gene: TRBV28
abundance: -

CDR3aa: CASKYGSGDEQYF
v_gene: TRBV12-3/TRBV12-4
abundance: -

CDR3aa: CASSSAGTQYF
v_gene: TRBV6-2/TRBV6-3
abundance: many

CDR3aa: CASSFGGHGELFF
v_gene: TRBV7-2
abundance: -

CDR3aa: CASSDRVLAMGNTGELFF
v_gene: TRBV5-5
abundance: many

CDR3aa: CASTLTRDSLFGTQHF
v_gene: TRBV12-3/TRBV12-4
abundance: -

CDR3aa: CASSPMGASSAYEQYF
v_gene: TRBV5-1
abundance: few

CDR3aa: CAINDRGWGEQYF
v_gene: TRBV10-3
abundance: few

CDR3aa: CASSLGTSGIDEQFF
v_gene: TRBV5-1
abundance: -

CDR3aa: CASSEIWGASETQYF
v_gene: TRBV2
abundance: -

CDR3aa: CASRGLAGGGEQYF
v_gene: TRBV12-3/TRBV12-4
abundance: few

CDR3aa: CASSSGGAEAFF
v_gene: TRBV5-1
abundance: -

CDR3aa: CATSDPKGPGELFF
v_gene: TRBV24-1
abundance: many